The 15 T cell receptor beta chains below come from one sample, sequenced in a study of blood T cell repertoires in COVID-19. TCRdb keeps only in-frame clones here, not all; method: immunoSEQ multiplex PCR. The table has under 150,000 clones, 88% seen once. The sequencing input was PBMCs or T cells enriched from blood (not recorded which). The origin of the receptors is a woman aged 25 to 39 with acute COVID-19.

This clone turned up a few times. The V gene is TRBV10-1, the J gene TRBJ1-2; TRBD1 is a possible D gene (6 bases). The ends were cut back, 6 bases at V and 2 bases at J, with 7 bases in the middle. The CDR3 runs 12 residues. Germline CDR1 WNHNN, CDR2 SYGVQD (reference sequence). The CDR3 reads CASRDRNYGYTF. Written as DNA, the CDR3 is TGCGCCAGCAGGGACAGAAACTATGGCTACACCTTC.

The gene calls are TRBV18 and TRBJ2-7; tentative D call: TRBD2 (6 bases). The germline V gene encodes CDR1 KGHSH and CDR2 LQKENI. This CDR3 contains 13 residues. Trimming took off 3 bases at V and 4 bases at J, with 10 bases between the two ends. The CDR3 DNA follows: TGTGCCAGCTCACCCGGACGGGGGTACGAGCAGTACTTC. This translates into CASSPGRGYEQYF.

V gene TRBV7-9 combines with J gene TRBJ1-6; D gene unclear. CDR1 is SEHNR, CDR2 FQNEAQ, per germline (reference sequence). Trimming left V 7 bases short and J 7 bases short, with 11 bases between. The CDR3 extends over 13 amino acids. CDR3 residues: CASTKVGNSPLHF. The DNA for the CDR3 is TGTGCCAGCACCAAAGTGGGCAATTCACCCCTCCACTTT.

The chain carries TRBV7-3 and TRBJ2-1, with 7 bases that match TRBD2. This CDR3 has 14 amino acids. Germline loops: CDR1 SGHTA, CDR2 FQGTGA. J lost 6 bases, V lost 1 base, and 3 bases had no gene match. The CDR3 nucleotides read TGTGCCAGCAGCTTAAAAGGCGGGAGCAATGAGCAGTTCTTC. Its translation: CASSLKGGSNEQFF.

The chain has TRBV5-8 and TRBJ2-1; 14 nucleotides line up with TRBD2. V lost 1 base, J lost 7 bases, and 13 bases stayed unmatched. The CDR3 runs 19 residues. Germline V lookup: CDR1 SGHTS, CDR2 YDEGEE. CDR3 protein: CASSLRMGTRLAGGNEQFF. DNA of the CDR3: TGTGCCAGCAGCTTGAGGATGGGAACAAGACTAGCGGGAGGGAATGAGCAGTTCTTC.

This clone was seen ten or more times. This chain links TRBV28 with TRBJ2-7, with 8 bases fitting TRBD2. J lost 6 bases, V lost 3 bases, and 22 bases had no gene match. CDR1 MDHEN and CDR2 SYDVKM come from the germline V gene. The CDR3 is 19 amino acids. The chain's CDR3 is CASSFPRAVGGRFVCEQYF. The CDR3 bases are TGTGCCAGCAGTTTCCCCCGGGCGGTGGGCGGGAGGTTTGTTTGCGAGCAGTACTTC.

V usage is TRBV10-3 and J usage is TRBJ2-3, with D possibly matching TRBD1 (6 bases). V lost 6 bases to trimming and J lost 8 bases, with 18 bases between them. Looked up from germline, CDR1 is ENHRY and CDR2 is SYGVKD. The CDR3 length is 14 residues. In nucleotides, the CDR3 is TGTGCCATCAGAAAGGCAGGGGATGAGAGTACGCAGTATTTT. It is translated as CAIRKAGDESTQYF.

The rearrangement links TRBV7-9 to TRBJ1-1, with TRBD1 matching 7 bases. J lost 5 bases, V lost 6 bases, and 12 bases had no gene match. Germline-derived CDR1 and CDR2 are SEHNR and FQNEAQ (reference sequence). CDR3 size: 15 residues. The CDR3 DNA reads as TGTGCCAGCAGTCAGCTTCCCAGGGGGTTTACTGAAGCTTTCTTT. Its protein product is CASSQLPRGFTEAFF.

The V call is TRBV30, the J call TRBJ1-1; D possibly corresponds to TRBD1 (5 bases). This CDR3 is built from 14 residues. CDR1 and CDR2 from the germline V gene are GTSNPN and SVGIG (reference sequence). The CDR3 sequence is CGVGGVGALTEAFF. As DNA, the CDR3 is TGTGGCGTTGGCGGGGTAGGGGCTCTCACGGAAGCTTTCTTT.

The J gene is TRBJ2-7, the V gene TRBV7-2; 7 positions match TRBD2. V lost 5 bases to trimming and J lost 0 bases; unmatched junction nucleotides: 13. The CDR3 spans 17 residues. CDR1 SGHTA and CDR2 FQGNSA come from the germline V gene. The CDR3 nucleotides read TGTGCCAGCAGCCCCCCCCCTAGCGGCCCTGTCTCCTACGAGCAGTACTTC. As protein: CASSPPPSGPVSYEQYF.

The chain carries TRBV7-2 and TRBJ1-5; D ambiguous. The CDR3 runs 15 residues. Between the trimmed V and J ends, which lost 1 base and 2 bases, there was a span of 9 bases. Per the germline V gene, CDR1 is SGHTA and CDR2 is FQGNSA. CDR3 in amino acids: CASSLEATGNQPQHF. As DNA, the CDR3 is TGTGCCAGCAGCTTAGAAGCGACGGGCAATCAGCCCCAGCATTTT.

This clone was detected once. V and J are TRBV18 and TRBJ1-5, with 11 positions matching TRBD1. The germline V gene encodes CDR1 KGHSH and CDR2 LQKENI. The V and J ends lost 3 bases and 6 bases, in that order; junction bases with no gene match: 4. This CDR3 region has 15 residues. The CDR3 coding sequence is TGTGCCAGCTCACCCACCGGGACAGGGGGTCAGCCCCAGCATTTT. Its protein product is CASSPTGTGGQPQHF.

The V and J genes are TRBV7-2 and TRBJ1-2; unclear D gene. This CDR3 contains 12 residues. Looked up from germline, CDR1 is SGHTA and CDR2 is FQGNSA. V dropped 5 bases and J dropped 2 bases, with 6 bases sitting between them. The CDR3 sequence: CASSIQNYGYTF. Written as DNA, the CDR3 is TGTGCCAGCAGCATCCAAAACTATGGCTACACCTTC.

The chain combines TRBV9 with TRBJ1-1; tentative D call: TRBD1 (6 bases). V dropped 3 bases and J dropped 4 bases, with 13 bases sitting between them. The CDR3 is made up of 14 amino acids. Germline CDR1 SGDLS, CDR2 YYNGEE. CDR3 DNA sequence: TGTGCCAGCAGCGGGGTGGGAGGGGGCACTGAAGCTTTCTTT. Translated: CASSGVGGGTEAFF.

The table lists this clone with a count of one. V and J are TRBV4-1 and TRBJ1-6; D is possibly TRBD1 (5 bases). The CDR3 has 16 amino acids. Trimming shortened V by 4 bases and J by 8 bases, and 18 bases separated the two germline ends. Germline loops: CDR1 MGHRA, CDR2 YSYEKL. The CDR3 DNA reads TGCGCCAGCAGCCGGGACTTTCAACGGGACCATTCACCCCTCCACTTT. Residues: CASSRDFQRDHSPLHF.